The 28 T cell receptor beta chains in this list originate from one sample, sequenced in a study of beta chain features in type 1 diabetes. These receptors' antigens are unknown. Study conclusions and caveats: Patients with Type 1 diabetes showed moderately but significantly shorter TCRB CDR3s in all four CD4+ subsets.

Sequenced material consisted of expressed TCRB transcripts (all of the isolated RNA was reverse transcribed). Libraries were prepared by immunoSEQ multiplex PCR; TCRdb keeps only in-frame clonotypes and omits some of them. The sample consists of roughly 160,000 clones, around 8% of them appearing once. The sequenced sample consisted of central memory CD4+ T cells from blood. These TCRs come from a woman aged 18-35 years with type 1 diabetes.

As concerns this clone: Other DNA sequences in the same sample also yield this CDR3. The rearrangement links TRBV30 to TRBJ2-7; 7 bases are shared with TRBD1. The CDR3 extends over 12 amino acids. Trimming at V came to 2 bases and at J to 3 bases, leaving 1 base not matched to a gene. Germline-derived CDR1 and CDR2 are GTSNPN and SVGIG (reference sequence). CDR3 region: CAWSRDSYEQYF. The CDR3 DNA follows: TGTGCCTGGAGTCGGGACAGCTACGAGCAGTACTTC.

The table lists this clone with a few counts. The CDR3 sequence is CASSLTGQSTGELFF. DNA of the CDR3: TGTGCCAGCAGCTTAACGGGACAATCTACCGGGGAGCTGTTTTTT. The genes are TRBV7-3 and TRBJ2-2, with D perhaps matching TRBD1 (6 bases). CDR1 is SGHTA and CDR2 is FQGTGA in the germline V gene. The CDR3 contains 15 residues. The germline V and J ends were trimmed by 0 bases and 5 bases, with 10 bases remaining between them.

This clone was found a few times. The chain recombines TRBV2 with TRBJ1-5; a possible D gene is TRBD1 (5 bases). Between the trimmed V and J ends, which lost 6 bases and 0 bases, there was a span of 12 bases. Germline CDR1 SNHLY, CDR2 FYNNEI. The CDR3 extends over 15 amino acids. The CDR3 DNA reads as TGTGCCAGCAGCCTACAGGCGACTAGCAATCAGCCCCAGCATTTT. This translates into CASSLQATSNQPQHF.

The chain joins TRBV7-6 to TRBJ2-7, with TRBD1 matching 9 bases. Germline V gives CDR1 SGHVS, CDR2 FNYEAQ. CDR3 length: 19 residues. The J segment lost 0 bases and the V segment lost 5 bases, leaving 17 bases of the junction unmatched. CDR3 amino acids: CASSPRTGDSLTTSYEQYF. In DNA form, the CDR3 reads TGTGCCAGCAGCCCACGGACAGGGGACTCGCTAACCACCTCCTACGAGCAGTACTTC.

The sample holds a few counts of this clone. The V and J genes are TRBV5-1 and TRBJ2-3, with a tentative D call TRBD1 (7 bases). The CDR3 extends over 14 amino acids. Trimming stripped 4 bases from V and 3 bases from J, with 12 bases between. The germline CDR1 and CDR2 sequences are SGHRS and YFSETQ. The CDR3 coding sequence is TGCGCCAGCAGCCGGGGGACAGTGACAGATACGCAGTATTTT. Its translation: CASSRGTVTDTQYF.

V is TRBV7-2 and J is TRBJ2-3; tentatively, D is TRBD2 (5 bases). Germline CDR1 reads SGHTA; CDR2 reads FQGNSA. There are 12 residues in the CDR3. Deletions cut 7 bases from V and 8 bases from J, with 13 bases between. This CDR3 reads CASNRGTPTQYF. Here the CDR3 DNA reads TGTGCCAGCAACCGGGGAACACCTACGCAGTATTTT.

The rearrangement joins TRBV7-9 to TRBJ2-1; weak D call: TRBD2 (6 bases). Per the germline V gene, CDR1 is SEHNR and CDR2 is FQNEAQ (reference sequence). V was cut by 2 bases and J by 6 bases, with 11 bases left in between. This CDR3 has 14 amino acids. In DNA, the CDR3 is TGTGCCAGCAGCTTACCGCAGGGACTCAATGAGCAGTTCTTC. It translates to CASSLPQGLNEQFF. Drawing the rest from reference TRBV7-9 and TRBJ2-1, the complete variable domain is DTGVSQNPRHKITKRGQNVTFRCDPISEHNRLYWYRQTLGQGPEFLTYFQNEAQLEKSRLLSDRFSAERPKGSFSTLEIQRTEQGDSAMYLCASSLPQGLNEQFFGPGTRLTVL.

The V gene is TRBV11-2, the J gene TRBJ2-7, with D possibly TRBD2 on 6 matching bases. The CDR3 is made up of 14 amino acids. Germline loops: CDR1 SGHAT, CDR2 FQNNGV. The germline V and J ends were trimmed by 6 bases and 6 bases, with 18 bases remaining between them. The CDR3, as DNA: TGTGCCAGCAGTCCGGCCCCTAGCGTAAGCGAGCAGTACTTC. As protein: CASSPAPSVSEQYF.

The chain combines TRBV4-3 with TRBJ1-2, with a possible D match to TRBD1 (5 bases). Germline V gene sequence: CDR1 LGHNA, CDR2 YSLEER. The CDR3 runs 17 residues. Between the trimmed V and J ends, which lost 3 bases and 1 base, there was a span of 18 bases. CDR3 bases: TGCGCCAGCAGCCACGCGGGACGGATTGGGATTAACTATGGCTACACCTTC. This sequence encodes CASSHAGRIGINYGYTF.

V is TRBV7-9 and J is TRBJ1-1; TRBD1 aligns across 8 bases. The germline V gene has CDR1 SEHNR and CDR2 FQNEAQ (reference sequence). The ends lost 2 bases at V and 6 bases at J; junction bases unmatched: 8. The CDR3 runs 15 residues. DNA for the CDR3: TGTGCCAGCAGCTTATACAGGGACAGGATAGCTGAAGCTTTCTTT. The encoded protein is CASSLYRDRIAEAFF.

This clone was detected only a few times. The V and J genes are TRBV5-1 and TRBJ2-1; 11 nucleotides align to TRBD2. J gave up 6 bases and V 1 base, and 9 bases lay outside the gene matches. CDR3 length equals 17 residues. Germline CDR1 and CDR2: SGHRS and YFSETQ. CDR3: CASSLLSTSGKANEQFF. The CDR3 region has the DNA TGCGCCAGCAGCTTGTTGTCGACTAGCGGGAAGGCCAATGAGCAGTTCTTC.

In this sample, this clone turned up a few times. The chain carries TRBV19 and TRBJ2-1; TRBD2 might be the D (5 bases). Trimming left V 3 bases short and J 9 bases short, with 12 bases between. The CDR3 consists of 13 residues. Germline CDR1 LNHDA, CDR2 SQIVND (reference sequence). DNA of the CDR3: TGTGCCAGTAGTATTCCGGATCGGGGTGAGCAGTTCTTC. This sequence encodes CASSIPDRGEQFF.

The rearrangement joins TRBV28 to TRBJ2-2, with 7 bases fitting TRBD2. In germline, CDR1 is MDHEN, CDR2 SYDVKM. The CDR3 runs 14 residues. After removal of 7 bases from V and 2 bases from J, the junction contained 4 bases not matched to a gene. CDR3 protein: CASIEGLNTGELFF. CDR3 in DNA: TGTGCCAGCATAGAGGGACTAAACACCGGGGAGCTGTTTTTT.

The V and J genes are TRBV4-3 and TRBJ2-1, with 8 nucleotides matching TRBD2. Trimming cost V 4 bases and J 8 bases; bases outside gene matches: 16. The CDR3 totals 17 residues. Germline CDR1 LGHNA, CDR2 YSLEER. In DNA, the CDR3 is TGCGCCAGCAGCCGGGACCGGGCGTTCCGGGGGGGGGATGAGCAGTTCTTC. It encodes CASSRDRAFRGGDEQFF.

The chain carries TRBV2 and TRBJ1-2; D ambiguous. There are 13 residues in the CDR3. Trimming removed 2 bases at V and 4 bases at J, with 8 bases between. From germline, CDR1 is SNHLY and CDR2 FYNNEI. The CDR3 DNA follows: TGTGCCAGCAGTGAAAGGCGGAGCTATGGCTACACCTTC. Residues: CASSERRSYGYTF.

The J gene is TRBJ1-2, the V gene TRBV28, with 9 bases that match TRBD1. V gave up 5 bases and J gave up 6 bases; unmatched junction bases: 7. The CDR3 is 14 residues long. CDR1 and CDR2 from the germline V gene are MDHEN and SYDVKM. The CDR3 sequence: CASSLGTGRNGYTF. The CDR3, as DNA: TGTGCCAGCAGTCTCGGGACAGGGAGGAATGGCTACACCTTC.

This clone was found a few times. The V and J genes are TRBV28 and TRBJ1-4; 7 nucleotides line up with TRBD1. Trimming at V came to 7 bases and at J to 6 bases, leaving 5 bases not matched to a gene. The V gene's germline CDR1 is MDHEN and CDR2 SYDVKM. This CDR3 has 13 residues. The CDR3 sequence is CASNPGQYEKLFF. The DNA for the CDR3 is TGTGCCAGCAATCCGGGACAGTATGAAAAACTGTTTTTT.

This clone was picked up a small number of times. The genes are TRBV30 and TRBJ2-1; the D gene is possibly TRBD1 (5 bases). Germline V lookup: CDR1 GTSNPN, CDR2 SVGIG (reference sequence). The length of the CDR3 is 11 residues. V lost 0 bases and J lost 12, with 9 bases in between. The CDR3 region has the DNA TGTGCCTGGAGTGTACAGGAGTGGCAGTTCTTC. It is translated as CAWSVQEWQFF.

The CDR3 DNA follows: TGTGCCAGCAGTAAAGCGGGAGTAGAGACCCAGTACTTC. It translates to CASSKAGVETQYF. The chain joins TRBV6-6 to TRBJ2-5; 8 nucleotides match TRBD2. V trimming: 5 bases; J trimming: 4 bases; junction bases outside the gene matches: 3. Germline CDR1 MNHNY, CDR2 SVGAGI (reference sequence). The CDR3 has 13 residues.

J is TRBJ2-5 and V is TRBV7-3; TRBD2 matches at 11 bases. CDR3 length: 15 residues. CDR1 and CDR2 from the germline V gene are SGHTA and FQGTGA. The V gene end was trimmed by 2 bases and the J gene end by 3 bases; junction bases not matched to a gene: 2. In DNA form, the CDR3 reads TGTGCCAGCAGCTTAGCGGGACTAGCGGAAGAGACCCAGTACTTC. Translating it yields CASSLAGLAEETQYF.

This clone was seen only a few times. The DNA of the CDR3 is TGTGCCAGCAGTGAGTACAGGGGCTATTCACCCCTCCACTTT. It encodes CASSEYRGYSPLHF. The rearrangement uses TRBV2 and TRBJ1-6; 7 nucleotides match TRBD1. This CDR3 has 14 amino acids. J lost 8 bases, V lost 3 bases, and 4 bases had no gene match. Per germline, CDR1 SNHLY and CDR2 FYNNEI.

This clone was counted only a few times. J is TRBJ2-7 and V is TRBV9; 10 nucleotides agree with TRBD1. J gave up 3 bases and V 0 bases, and 6 bases lay outside the gene matches. Germline lookup yields CDR1 SGDLS and CDR2 YYNGEE. The CDR3 contains 16 residues. CDR3 amino acids: CASSVGGGTGDYEQYF. The CDR3 DNA follows: TGTGCCAGCAGCGTAGGGGGGGGGACAGGGGACTACGAGCAGTACTTC.

A few counts support this clone. The CDR3 nucleotides read TGTGCCAGCACCCTAGGGCGGCTAGCGGGGGTTTACGAGCAGTACTTC. This codes for CASTLGRLAGVYEQYF. This chain joins TRBV6-6 and TRBJ2-7; TRBD2 matches 10 bases. CDR3 length: 16 amino acids. Trimming took 7 bases from V and 4 from J; bases not matched to a gene: 13. Germline-derived CDR1 and CDR2 are MNHNY and SVGAGI (reference sequence).

V and J are TRBV2 and TRBJ1-1, with TRBD1 matching 7 bases. There are 14 residues in the CDR3. Germline-derived CDR1 and CDR2 are SNHLY and FYNNEI. V shed 6 bases and J 6 bases; nucleotides not matched to a gene: 10. CDR3 amino acids: CASSRQGGGSEAFF. CDR3 coding DNA: TGTGCCAGCAGCCGACAGGGCGGGGGGTCTGAAGCTTTCTTT.

This clone occurred a few times. The V call is TRBV5-1, the J call TRBJ2-7; TRBD2 is a possible D gene (5 bases). The CDR3 runs 15 residues. Germline-derived CDR1 and CDR2 are SGHRS and YFSETQ. Trimming left V 5 bases short and J 0 bases short, with 15 bases between. The CDR3 DNA reads as TGCGCCAGCAGACCTGGACTGAAGGACTCCTACGAGCAGTACTTC. This sequence encodes CASRPGLKDSYEQYF.

The chain recombines TRBV6-6 with TRBJ2-5, with D uncertain. With the DNA end fitting TRBJ2-7 better, the J assignment may be wrong. Germline V gives CDR1 MNHNY, CDR2 SVGAGI (reference sequence). This CDR3 region has 11 residues. CDR3 residues: CASSPNLEQYF. DNA for the CDR3: TGTGCCAGCAGTCCGAACCTCGAGCAGTACTTC.

The genes are TRBV30 and TRBJ2-7; no reliable D call. There are 11 residues in the CDR3. Trimming cost V 1 base and J 4 bases, with 5 bases left between them. Germline CDR1 reads GTSNPN; CDR2 reads SVGIG (reference sequence). The chain's CDR3 is CAWSDGYEQYF. The CDR3 DNA reads TGTGCCTGGAGTGACGGTTACGAGCAGTACTTC.

The chain carries TRBV11-1 and TRBJ2-5; 9 bases match TRBD1. The germline V gene encodes CDR1 SGHAT and CDR2 FQDESV (reference sequence). Trimming at V came to 3 bases and at J to 11 bases, leaving 10 bases not matched to a gene. The CDR3 is made up of 14 amino acids. Written as DNA, the CDR3 is TGTGCCAGCAGCTTCCCCGGGACAGGGAGGGAGCAGTACTTC. Translation: CASSFPGTGREQYF. The complete variable domain, with remaining parts taken from reference TRBV11-1 and TRBJ2-5, reads EAEVAQSPRYKITEKSQAVAFWCDPISGHATLYWYRQILGQGPELLVQFQDESVVDDSQLPKDRFSAERLKGVDSTLKIQPAELGDSAMYLCASSFPGTGREQYFGPGTRLLVL.